The 3 T cell receptor beta chains below come from one sample, sequenced in a study of identifying expanded T cells in peripheral blood. Sequenced by immunoSEQ multiplex PCR; TCRdb stores in-frame clones only, minus some. The sample records under 150,000 clones, about four fifths being singletons. The specimen was blood. Receptors originate from a person aged 18 to 70 in good health.

V gene TRBV6-5 combines with J gene TRBJ1-4; unclear D gene. Germline V CDR1 and CDR2: MNHEY, SVGAGI. The length of the CDR3 is 14 residues. V lost 5 bases and J lost 4, with 11 bases in between. DNA for the CDR3: TGTGCCAGCAGTGACCGAGGGCGTAATGAAAAACTGTTTTTT. This gives the protein CASSDRGRNEKLFF.

This clone was seen just once. The CDR3 protein is CASSYRDRGTVNGYTF. CDR3 sequence (DNA): TGTGCCAGCAGCTACCGGGACAGGGGAACGGTGAATGGCTACACCTTC. The V call is TRBV11-3, the J call TRBJ1-2, with 10 bases fitting TRBD1. V was clipped by 4 bases and J by 6 bases; unmatched bases: 11. CDR1 and CDR2 from the germline V gene are SGHNT and YENEEA. The CDR3 sequence is 16 residues long.

The rearrangement joins TRBV10-3 to TRBJ1-2; TRBD1 matches at 7 bases. The V and J ends lost 7 bases and 5 bases, in that order; junction bases with no gene match: 16. CDR1 is ENHRY, CDR2 SYGVKD, per germline. This CDR3 contains 16 residues. The CDR3 DNA follows: TGTGCCATCAAGAGCCCCTCGGACAGGCCGGCATATGGCTACACCTTC. Translated: CAIKSPSDRPAYGYTF.